The 30 T cell receptor beta chains listed next were all sequenced from one sample in a study of regulatory T cells in long-lasting Graves disease. TCR beta libraries were built with iRepertoire HTBI primers and Arm-PCR of CDR3 regions. TCRdb ran MiXCR on the multiplex PCR reads and lists one entry per CDR3 protein. The top ten hold less than 30% of the sample, which has a few hundred thousand distinct CDR3 sequences, roughly 24% seen once. Specified time point: persistent/refractory GD, antithyroid drugs over 5 years with positive TRAb. RNA from PBMCs was the source of the TCR library. The source material was peripheral blood mononuclear cells (PBMCs), sampled when the disease was refractory, from a patient treated with antithyroid drugs. The receptors come from a woman between 40 and 50 years old with Graves disease.

The J gene is TRBJ2-7, the V gene TRBV3-1; TRBD2 agrees at 9 bases. Germline assignment: CDR1 LGHDT and CDR2 YNNKEL (reference sequence). This CDR3 spans 16 amino acids. Trimming at V came to 2 bases and at J to 2 bases, leaving 7 bases not matched to a gene. CDR3 amino acids: CASSQTNSGSPYEQYF. Written as DNA, the CDR3 is TGTGCCAGCAGCCAAACTAATAGCGGGAGCCCCTACGAGCAGTACTTC.

The sample holds many counts of this clonotype. This chain connects TRBV28 to TRBJ2-5, with TRBD1 as a possible D gene (6 bases). Per the germline V gene, CDR1 is MDHEN and CDR2 is SYDVKM. The V end lost 8 bases, the J end lost 7 bases, and 14 bases lay between the germline ends. The CDR3 spans 12 residues. In nucleotides, the CDR3 is TGTGCCAGCCATGGACAGCATGGGACCCAGTACTTC. This sequence encodes CASHGQHGTQYF.

This clonotype was detected a few times. The genes are TRBV27 and TRBJ1-5; 7 nucleotides line up with TRBD1. The V gene end was trimmed by 4 bases and the J gene end by 0 bases; junction bases not matched to a gene: 3. The germline V gene encodes CDR1 MNHEY and CDR2 SMNVEV (reference sequence). The CDR3 contains 15 residues. The CDR3 protein is CASSYRGYSNQPQHF. As DNA, the CDR3 is TGTGCCAGCAGTTACAGGGGCTATAGCAATCAGCCCCAGCATTTT.

This clonotype turned up a few times. This chain uses TRBV16 with TRBJ2-5, with D perhaps TRBD1 (6 bases). Between the trimmed V and J ends, which lost 2 bases and 4 bases, there was a span of 14 bases. The CDR3 has 15 amino acids. Germline V CDR1 and CDR2: KGHSY, FQNENV. CDR3 sequence reads: CASSQTGTRLETQYF. CDR3 nucleotide sequence: TGTGCCAGCAGCCAAACAGGGACAAGATTAGAGACCCAGTACTTC.

At least ten counts were recorded for this clonotype. This chain connects TRBV2 to TRBJ2-7, with 14 bases lining up with TRBD2. This CDR3 has 15 amino acids. V dropped 5 bases and J dropped 5; count of bases not matched to a gene: 5. From germline, CDR1 is SNHLY and CDR2 FYNNEI. CDR3 sequence: CASSSGLAGVHEQYF. CDR3 bases: TGTGCCAGCAGTTCGGGACTAGCGGGAGTCCACGAGCAGTACTTC.

This clonotype was found a few times. The rearrangement uses TRBV12-3 or TRBV12-4 and TRBJ1-5, with D hard to call. V was shortened by 10 bases and J by 3 bases, with 10 bases between the two germline ends. The CDR3 is 12 residues long. The chain's CDR3 is CATQAHNQPQHF. Written as DNA, the CDR3 is TGTGCCACCCAGGCACACAATCAGCCCCAGCATTTT.

Turning to this clonotype: This is likely an artifact of a read error, given a far larger clone one base away. J is TRBJ2-1 and V is TRBV2; unclear D gene. This CDR3 region has 14 residues. Trimming took 5 bases from V and 10 from J, leaving 18 bases between them. CDR1 SNHLY and CDR2 FYNNEI come from the germline V gene. The CDR3 DNA follows: TGTGCCAGCAGTCGAGCAAGCATGCCATACGAGCAGTTCTTC. Residues: CASSRASMPYEQFF.

The V gene is TRBV6-1, the J gene TRBJ1-2; D remains ambiguous. Trimming removed 5 bases from V and 3 bases from J, with 13 bases in between. This CDR3 contains 14 residues. Germline loops: CDR1 MNHNS, CDR2 SASEGT. CDR3 sequence reads: CASSPDPAYYGYTF. As DNA, the CDR3 is TGTGCCAGCAGTCCGGACCCAGCTTACTATGGCTACACCTTC.

This clonotype occurred many times. The chain links TRBV6-2 or TRBV6-3 to TRBJ2-7, with 9 bases fitting TRBD1. The J segment lost 4 bases and the V segment lost 1 base, leaving 8 bases of the junction unmatched. The CDR3 consists of 16 residues. Germline-derived CDR1 and CDR2 are MNHEY and SVGEGT. CDR3: CASSYLSGTGWYEQYF. DNA of the CDR3: TGTGCCAGCAGTTACTTGTCCGGGACAGGGTGGTACGAGCAGTACTTC.

V usage is TRBV20-1 and J usage is TRBJ2-5; 7 bases map to TRBD2. CDR3 size: 14 residues. V was pared by 6 bases and J by 5 bases, with 12 bases of the junction left unmatched. Germline assignment: CDR1 DFQATT and CDR2 SNEGSKA (reference sequence). The CDR3 coding sequence is TGCAGTGCGAGTCTAGCGGCACCCCAGGAGACCCAGTACTTC. Protein: CSASLAAPQETQYF.

This clonotype showed up just a few times. Possible read error: a much larger clone is one base away. Because it lacks the conserved phenylalanine or tryptophan at the end, this CDR3 is likely a read error. The J gene is TRBJ1-1, the V gene TRBV10-3, with D perhaps matching TRBD1 (5 bases). CDR3 length: 14 residues. Germline loops: CDR1 ENHRY, CDR2 SYGVKD. Trimming left V 3 bases short and J 1 base short, with 9 bases between. The CDR3 DNA follows: TGTGCCATCAGTGACAGGGATAAGAACACTGAAGCTTTCCTT. It specifies CAISDRDKNTEAFL.

In its sample, this clonotype was seen many times. The chain links TRBV5-4 to TRBJ1-1; 8 nucleotides line up with TRBD1. The V gene end was trimmed by 6 bases and the J gene end by 3 bases; junction bases not matched to a gene: 7. The CDR3 is 14 amino acids. The germline V gene has CDR1 SGHNT and CDR2 YYREEE (reference sequence). CDR3 loop: CASNSRGPDTEAFF. CDR3 nucleotide sequence: TGTGCCAGCAACAGCAGGGGGCCGGACACTGAAGCTTTCTTT.

At least ten counts were recorded for this clonotype. The V and J genes are TRBV2 and TRBJ1-4; no definite D call. CDR1 and CDR2 from the germline V gene are SNHLY and FYNNEI. This CDR3 has 15 amino acids. V was pared by 2 bases and J by 0 bases, with 7 bases between. As DNA, the CDR3 is TGTGCCAGCAGTGAATTGGCCGCAACTAATGAAAAACTGTTTTTT. Protein: CASSELAATNEKLFF.

This clonotype was seen more than once but under ten times. The chain has TRBV10-3 and TRBJ2-7, with D perhaps given as TRBD1 or TRBD2 (6 bases each). In germline, CDR1 is ENHRY, CDR2 SYGVKD. Between the trimmed V and J ends, which lost 10 bases and 3 bases, there was a span of 16 bases. The CDR3 is 13 residues long. The CDR3 DNA reads as TGTGCCAGGCGGGACATTAGGCACTACGAGCAGTACTTC. It yields the protein CARRDIRHYEQYF.

This clonotype has ten or more counts. V is TRBV28 and J is TRBJ1-4; the D gene is possibly TRBD1 (5 bases). This CDR3 is built from 18 residues. From germline, CDR1 is MDHEN and CDR2 SYDVKM. The V gene lost 2 bases and the J gene lost 4 bases, with 20 bases spanning the gap. The CDR3: CASSLTGHQMRYNEKLFF. The CDR3 DNA sequence: TGTGCCAGCAGTTTAACCGGACACCAGATGAGGTATAATGAAAAACTGTTTTTT.

In this sample, this clonotype turned up a few times. This sequence joins TRBV6-1 and TRBJ1-5; no reliable D call. CDR3 length: 16 amino acids. V was cut by 1 base and J by 0 bases, with 10 bases left in between. Germline CDR1 and CDR2: MNHNS and SASEGT. CDR3 sequence: CASSEVAGYSNQPQHF. In nucleotides, the CDR3 is TGTGCCAGCAGTGAAGTTGCGGGGTATAGCAATCAGCCCCAGCATTTT.

This clonotype was detected many times. The chain joins TRBV28 to TRBJ1-4; TRBD1 might be the D (5 bases). The CDR3 consists of 14 residues. Germline lookup yields CDR1 MDHEN and CDR2 SYDVKM. V gave up 7 bases and J gave up 5 bases, with 14 bases separating them. The CDR3 region has the DNA TGTGCCAGCAATCAAAGGGGAGGGAATGAAAAACTGTTTTTT. It translates to CASNQRGGNEKLFF.

The rearrangement uses TRBV15 and TRBJ2-5; D is perhaps TRBD1 (6 bases). This CDR3 comprises 16 residues. In germline, CDR1 is LNHNV, CDR2 YYDKDF (reference sequence). The V and J ends lost 1 base and 0 bases respectively, with 12 bases between them. DNA of the CDR3: TGTGCCACCAGCAGAGTGGGACACCCGTACCAAGAGACCCAGTACTTC. Translation: CATSRVGHPYQETQYF.

In the case of this clonotype: This may come from a read error, since a much larger clone is one base off. The chain carries TRBV29-1 and TRBJ1-1; TRBD1 might be the D (5 bases). The germline V and J ends were trimmed by 4 bases and 4 bases, with 13 bases remaining between them. The CDR3 extends over 13 amino acids. The germline gives CDR1 SQVTM, CDR2 ANQGSEA. The chain's CDR3 is CSVGISRGTEAFF. CDR3 nucleotides: TGCAGCGTTGGTATTTCAAGGGGCACTGAAGCTTTCTTT. Full variable domain (rest looked up from reference TRBV29-1 and TRBJ1-1): SAVISQKPSRDICQRGTSLTIQCQVDSQVTMMFWYRQQPGQSLTLIATANQGSEATYESGFVIDKFPISRPNLTFSTLTVSNMSPEDSSIYLCSVGISRGTEAFFGQGTRLTVV.

This clonotype came up many times. The CDR3 coding sequence is TGTGCCAGCAGCCCTGCAGGGTTAAACACCGGGGAGCTGTTTTTT. It codes for CASSPAGLNTGELFF. The V and J genes are TRBV11-1 and TRBJ2-2; TRBD1 is a possible D gene (5 bases). The CDR3 is made up of 15 amino acids. V lost 5 bases to trimming and J lost 2 bases, with 12 bases between them. From germline, CDR1 is SGHAT and CDR2 FQDESV (reference sequence).

This clonotype was counted many times. The genes are TRBV12-3 or TRBV12-4 and TRBJ1-5, with D unresolved. CDR3 length equals 14 residues. V shed 3 bases and J shed 7 bases, with 13 bases lying between them. The CDR3 DNA reads TGTGCCAGCAGTTTTCACAGCCTTGGACAGCCCCAGCATTTT. Protein sequence: CASSFHSLGQPQHF.

This clonotype occurred a few times. The rearrangement joins TRBV20-1 to TRBJ1-1; TRBD1 agrees at 7 bases. Per germline, CDR1 DFQATT and CDR2 SNEGSKA (reference sequence). This CDR3 is 14 amino acids long. The V and J ends lost 3 bases and 5 bases, in that order; junction bases with no gene match: 9. CDR3 bases: TGCAGTGCTAGGGAAAGAACAGGGGAAACTGAAGCTTTCTTT. Encoded protein: CSARERTGETEAFF.

This clonotype was counted between two and nine times. The chain couples TRBV20-1 to TRBJ2-7, with D perhaps TRBD1 or TRBD2 (5 bases each). The CDR3 extends over 16 amino acids. CDR1 is DFQATT and CDR2 is SNEGSKA in the germline V gene (reference sequence). The V end lost 4 bases, the J end lost 2 bases, and 21 bases lay between the germline ends. DNA for the CDR3: TGCAGTGCTACAACAGGACGGAGCGGAGTAACCTACGAGCAGTACTTC. Translation: CSATTGRSGVTYEQYF.

This clonotype was detected ten times or more. V usage is TRBV12-3 or TRBV12-4 and J usage is TRBJ1-4; no definite D call. V was cut by 11 bases and J by 2 bases, with 9 bases left in between. The CDR3 extends over 12 amino acids. This chain's CDR3 is CAVGLTNEKLFF. CDR3 coding DNA: TGTGCCGTGGGGTTGACTAATGAAAAACTGTTTTTT.

This clonotype was counted between two and nine times. This CDR3 reads CASSLEGDSRLYEQYF. Here the CDR3 DNA reads TGTGCCAGCAGCTTAGAGGGGGACAGCCGGCTTTACGAGCAGTACTTC. The rearrangement uses TRBV11-2 and TRBJ2-7; 7 bases fit TRBD1. The CDR3 is made up of 16 amino acids. Per the germline V gene, CDR1 is SGHAT and CDR2 is FQNNGV. The V gene end was trimmed by 0 bases and the J gene end by 4 bases; junction bases not matched to a gene: 9.

This clonotype was detected a few times. CDR3 DNA sequence: TGTGCCTGGAGTGTAGGACTGACGGAGACCCAGTACTTC. This sequence encodes CAWSVGLTETQYF. J is TRBJ2-5 and V is TRBV30, with D possibly being TRBD2 (5 bases). Germline lookup yields CDR1 GTSNPN and CDR2 SVGIG (reference sequence). There are 13 residues in the CDR3. Trimming removed 0 bases from V and 5 bases from J, with 10 bases in between.

The chain couples TRBV11-2 to TRBJ1-3; D is undetermined. Trimming cost V 5 bases and J 0 bases, with 23 bases left between them. Germline lookup yields CDR1 SGHAT and CDR2 FQNNGV. The CDR3 contains 19 residues. The CDR3 DNA is TGTGCCAGCAGCCATTTTCTCGGCCCACTAGCTTTCTCTGGAAACACCATATATTTT. It yields the protein CASSHFLGPLAFSGNTIYF.

This clonotype was counted at least ten times. J is TRBJ1-1 and V is TRBV28; D not certain. The CDR3 sequence is 12 residues long. Per germline, CDR1 MDHEN and CDR2 SYDVKM. V lost 6 bases to trimming and J lost 8 bases, with 13 bases between them. In nucleotides, the CDR3 is TGTGCCAGCAGCTTCCAGCCGAGGGAAGCTTTCTTT. Its protein product is CASSFQPREAFF.

J is TRBJ1-1 and V is TRBV3-1; perhaps TRBD1 as D (5 bases). Germline V lookup: CDR1 LGHDT, CDR2 YNNKEL (reference sequence). The CDR3 is made up of 13 amino acids. The ends were cut back, 4 bases at V and 2 bases at J, with 8 bases in the middle. This chain's CDR3 is CASSPGYNTEAFF. The CDR3 coding sequence is TGTGCCAGCAGCCCAGGGTATAACACTGAAGCTTTCTTT.

V usage is TRBV7-9 and J usage is TRBJ2-2, with 7 nucleotides matching TRBD2. CDR3 length equals 19 residues. The V gene end was trimmed by 5 bases and the J gene end by 1 base; junction bases not matched to a gene: 16. Germline CDR1 is SEHNR and CDR2 is FQNEAQ (reference sequence). In nucleotides, the CDR3 is TGTGCCAGCAGCACCCATCAGAGAGAGCGGGGAAGGAACACCGGGGAGCTGTTTTTT. It is translated as CASSTHQRERGRNTGELFF.